This TCR beta chain is from a study of T cell repertoires in cytomegalovirus infection. Study information: HLA-B-restricted CMV epitopes that are well studied were used alongside recently identified HLA-C-restricted ones. An indication of both CMV infection and matching HLA type came from public TCR beta signatures. The study's findings and limits: Summed frequency of public TCR beta families distinguished CMV carriers with the relevant HLA. HLA-C-restricted CMV-specific TCR beta clonotypes prevailed in the ex vivo response.

Comments on this clonotype: Its antigen is unidentified.

V lost 1 base and J lost 11, with 7 bases in between. The CDR3 is 11 residues long. In TCRdb, the reads were re-called with MiXCR into one record per CDR3 protein. The table has a few hundred thousand distinct CDR3 sequences, about 27% seen once. This chain joins TRBV12-3 or TRBV12-4 and TRBJ2-3; no definite D call. Source: cultured PBMCs, taken from culture after CMV antigen stimulation. The clonotype originates from a human donor in good health (CMV status not recorded). Some clones in this sample may be carry-over from other donors' samples. The CDR3 DNA sequence: TGTGCCAGCAGTTTAGAGATTGAGCAGTATTTT. Its protein is CASSLEIEQYF.